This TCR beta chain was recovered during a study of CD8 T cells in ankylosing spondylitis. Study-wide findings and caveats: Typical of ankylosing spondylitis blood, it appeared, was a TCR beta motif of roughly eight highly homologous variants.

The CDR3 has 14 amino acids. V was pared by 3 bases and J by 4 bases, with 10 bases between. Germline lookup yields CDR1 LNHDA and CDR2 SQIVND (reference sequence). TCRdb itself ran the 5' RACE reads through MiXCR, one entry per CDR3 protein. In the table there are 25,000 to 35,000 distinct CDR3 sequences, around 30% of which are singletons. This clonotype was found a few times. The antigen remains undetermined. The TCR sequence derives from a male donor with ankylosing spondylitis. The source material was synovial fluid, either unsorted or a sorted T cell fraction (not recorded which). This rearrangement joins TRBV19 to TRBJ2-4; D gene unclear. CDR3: CASSMMIGKNIQYF. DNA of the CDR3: TGTGCCAGTAGTATGATGATTGGAAAAAACATTCAGTACTTC.